Shown below are 14 T cell receptor beta chains from a single sample sequenced in a study of blood T cells in healthy people across ages. It was with a sample-barcoded 5' primer and a J-beta primer mix that a second PCR of roughly 7 to 12 cycles was run. A single record per CDR3 protein comes from TCRdb applying MiXCR to the 5' RACE reads. The sample lists fewer than 2,000,000 distinct CDR3 sequences, about two fifths occurring once. Sequencing used blood. The source of these receptors is a human donor in good health.

This chain uses TRBV5-1 with TRBJ2-3; D call uncertain. Trimming left V 5 bases short and J 3 bases short, with 7 bases between. CDR3 size: 12 residues. Looked up from germline, CDR1 is SGHRS and CDR2 is YFSETQ. CDR3 sequence: CASRIETDTQYF. In nucleotides, the CDR3 is TGCGCCAGCAGAATTGAGACAGATACGCAGTATTTT.

The genes are TRBV6-1 and TRBJ1-1; 10 positions match TRBD1. V lost 6 bases and J lost 5; bases outside the gene matches: 18. From germline, CDR1 is MNHNS and CDR2 SASEGT. The CDR3 runs 18 residues. CDR3 coding DNA: TGTGCCAGCAGCTCCCTCCTCGGGACAGGGGCGAAGGGGACTGAAGCTTTCTTT. Its protein product is CASSSLLGTGAKGTEAFF.

V usage is TRBV5-6 and J usage is TRBJ1-6; no clear D gene. The V gene lost 1 base and the J gene lost 13 bases, with 18 bases spanning the gap. The CDR3 has 15 amino acids. Per germline, CDR1 SGHDT and CDR2 YYEEEE. The CDR3 spells CASSLIVSRSDPLHF. The CDR3 DNA is TGTGCCAGCAGCTTGATCGTATCGAGGAGCGACCCCCTCCACTTT.

This chain uses TRBV12-3 or TRBV12-4 with TRBJ1-6; D gene ambiguous. The CDR3 spans 13 residues. V lost 3 bases and J lost 9, with 9 bases in between. The CDR3 DNA sequence: TGTGCCAGCAGTTTCGAAGGGCTTTCACCCCTCCACTTT. As protein: CASSFEGLSPLHF.

The chain couples TRBV4-1 to TRBJ2-7; unclear D gene. Trimming pared 0 bases from V and 4 bases from J, leaving 13 bases between. Germline loops: CDR1 MGHRA, CDR2 YSYEKL. The CDR3 sequence is 15 residues long. CDR3 loop: CASSQDLGRTYEQYF. The CDR3 DNA is TGCGCCAGCAGCCAAGATCTCGGGCGAACTTACGAGCAGTACTTC.

This sequence joins TRBV6-5 and TRBJ2-1; maybe TRBD2 (5 bases). The V end lost 4 bases, the J end lost 10 bases, and 14 bases lay between the germline ends. CDR1 MNHEY and CDR2 SVGAGI come from the germline V gene. The CDR3 has 13 residues. The CDR3, as DNA: TGTGCCAGCAGTTTGAGCGGCACTCCCGAGCAGTTCTTC. Translation: CASSLSGTPEQFF.

This clonotype appeared a few times. The chain recombines TRBV7-2 with TRBJ2-7; perhaps TRBD1 as D (6 bases). Trimming stripped 5 bases from V and 0 bases from J, with 14 bases between. The CDR3 has 15 amino acids. The germline CDR1 and CDR2 sequences are SGHTA and FQGNSA. The CDR3 loop is CASSLQGLSSYEQYF. The CDR3 DNA is TGTGCCAGCAGCCTACAGGGTTTAAGCTCCTACGAGCAGTACTTC.

This clonotype occurred a few times. The junction departs from germline at one end; a sequencing error may be responsible. The chain is built from TRBV5-5 and TRBJ2-1; a possible D gene is TRBD1 (6 bases). Per the germline V gene, CDR1 is SGHKS and CDR2 is YYEKEE (reference sequence). The CDR3 consists of 14 residues. The CDR3: CASSLVDSNNERFF. CDR3 in DNA: TGTGCCAGCAGCTTAGTGGACAGCAACAATGAGCGGTTCTTC.

This clonotype was recorded a few times. The CDR3 is CASSQTSGGARTDTQYF. As DNA, the CDR3 is TGTGCCAGCAGTCAGACTAGCGGGGGGGCGAGAACAGATACGCAGTATTTT. This chain links TRBV28 with TRBJ2-3; 14 nucleotides agree with TRBD2. J gave up 3 bases and V 5 bases, and 7 bases lay outside the gene matches. There are 17 residues in the CDR3. The germline gives CDR1 MDHEN, CDR2 SYDVKM.

This clonotype has just one count. The gene calls are TRBV19 and TRBJ2-2; 7 positions match TRBD2. The CDR3 totals 13 residues. Germline V gene lookup returns CDR1 LNHDA and CDR2 SQIVND (reference sequence). V was clipped by 7 bases and J by 8 bases; unmatched bases: 7. CDR3 loop: CASTPGRDGELFF. For the CDR3, the DNA is TGTGCCAGTACCCCGGGGAGGGATGGGGAGCTGTTTTTT.

V and J are TRBV9 and TRBJ2-3; D gene unclear. Germline V gene data show CDR1 as SGDLS and CDR2 as YYNGEE. V was shortened by 1 base and J by 1 base, with 13 bases between the two germline ends. There are 16 residues in the CDR3. CDR3 in DNA: TGTGCCAGCAGCGTACGCCTTGGGATCGGCACAGATACGCAGTATTTT. It codes for CASSVRLGIGTDTQYF.

The genes are TRBV5-1 and TRBJ2-1; 9 bases match TRBD2. Germline-derived CDR1 and CDR2 are SGHRS and YFSETQ. The CDR3 totals 22 residues. V was pared by 0 bases and J by 9 bases, with 28 bases of the junction left unmatched. The CDR3 region is CASSLAGLSGTSLSRTTGEQFF. The DNA for the CDR3 is TGCGCCAGCAGCTTGGCCGGACTATCCGGGACTAGCCTCAGCAGGACAACTGGTGAGCAGTTCTTC.

This clonotype has only a few counts. This chain connects TRBV12-3 or TRBV12-4 to TRBJ2-1, with TRBD2 as a possible D gene (6 bases). The CDR3 runs to 12 residues. Trimming stripped 6 bases from V and 6 bases from J, with 9 bases between. The CDR3 DNA reads as TGTGCCAGCAGGTATAGCGGCAATGAGCAGTTCTTC. Protein sequence: CASRYSGNEQFF.

The rearrangement links TRBV15 to TRBJ2-1, with 11 positions matching TRBD2. With V trimmed by 4 bases and J by 8 bases, 10 bases remained unmatched. Germline lookup yields CDR1 LNHNV and CDR2 YYDKDF (reference sequence). The length of the CDR3 is 16 residues. The CDR3 is CATSTLNLAGGDEQFF. CDR3 DNA sequence: TGTGCCACCAGCACACTAAACCTAGCGGGGGGAGATGAGCAGTTCTTC.